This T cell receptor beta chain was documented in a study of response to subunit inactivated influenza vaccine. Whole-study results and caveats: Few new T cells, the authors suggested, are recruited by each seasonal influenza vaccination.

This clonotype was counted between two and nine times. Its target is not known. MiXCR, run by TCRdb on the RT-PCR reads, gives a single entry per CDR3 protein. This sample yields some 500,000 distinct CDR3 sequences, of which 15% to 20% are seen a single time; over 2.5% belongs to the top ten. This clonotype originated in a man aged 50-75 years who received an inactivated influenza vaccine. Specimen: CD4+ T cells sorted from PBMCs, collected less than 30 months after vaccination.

CDR3 residues: CATRPFGGRDFYEQYF. The CDR3 nucleotides are TGTGCCACCAGACCTTTTGGGGGCAGGGACTTCTACGAGCAGTACTTC. The chain recombines TRBV24-1 with TRBJ2-7; D tentatively reads TRBD1 or TRBD2 (6 bases each). CDR1 and CDR2 (germline): KGHDR, SFDVKD. The CDR3 sequence is 16 residues long. Deletions cut 7 bases from V and 3 bases from J, with 21 bases between.